This T cell receptor (beta chain) came from a study of post-analysis software for immune sequencing data. To note about this clonotype: The antigen is unknown.

Sequencing libraries made from TCR beta cDNA carried unique molecular identifiers. Roughly 470,000 cDNA molecules came from roughly 1 to 10 million T cells. TCRdb ran MiXCR on the PCR reads and lists one entry per CDR3 protein. Seen here are hundreds of thousands of distinct CDR3 sequences, about 27% observed once, and the top ten hold around 0.6%. Study-level findings and limits: There was significantly lower normalized Chao1 diversity in multiple sclerosis patients than in controls. The five TRBV segments detected at higher frequency in patients than in controls included TRBV5-6, TRBV5-1 and TRBV20-1. The F measure placed samples prepared in the same batch into strongly shared clusters.

The CDR3 runs 12 residues. CDR1 and CDR2 (germline): SEHNR, FQNEAQ (reference sequence). V lost 5 bases, J lost 7 bases, and 11 bases lay in between. The sample consisted of blood. The gene calls are TRBV7-9 and TRBJ1-1, with D unresolved. This receptor was obtained from a girl aged 10 to 17 with multiple sclerosis. The CDR3 here is CASSPTGYEAFF. CDR3 coding DNA: TGTGCCAGCAGCCCCACGGGGTATGAAGCTTTCTTT.